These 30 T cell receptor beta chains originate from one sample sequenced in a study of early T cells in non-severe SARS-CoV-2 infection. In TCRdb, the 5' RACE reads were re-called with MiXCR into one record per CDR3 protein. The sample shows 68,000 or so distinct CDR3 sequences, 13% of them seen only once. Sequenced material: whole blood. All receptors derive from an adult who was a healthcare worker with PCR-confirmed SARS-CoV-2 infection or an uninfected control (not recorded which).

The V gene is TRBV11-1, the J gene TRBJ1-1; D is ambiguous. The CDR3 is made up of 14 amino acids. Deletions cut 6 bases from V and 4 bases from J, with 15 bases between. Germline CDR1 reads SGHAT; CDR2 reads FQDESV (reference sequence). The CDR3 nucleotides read TGTGCCAGCAGGCCCCCGGGAGGGTCCACTGAAGCTTTCTTT. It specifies CASRPPGGSTEAFF.

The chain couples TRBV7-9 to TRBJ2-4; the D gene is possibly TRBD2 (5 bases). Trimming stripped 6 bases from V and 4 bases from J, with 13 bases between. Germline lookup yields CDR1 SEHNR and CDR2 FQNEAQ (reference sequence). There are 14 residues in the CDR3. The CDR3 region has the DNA TGTGCCAGCAGTAGGGTCGGGGAGAAAAACATTCAGTACTTC. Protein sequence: CASSRVGEKNIQYF.

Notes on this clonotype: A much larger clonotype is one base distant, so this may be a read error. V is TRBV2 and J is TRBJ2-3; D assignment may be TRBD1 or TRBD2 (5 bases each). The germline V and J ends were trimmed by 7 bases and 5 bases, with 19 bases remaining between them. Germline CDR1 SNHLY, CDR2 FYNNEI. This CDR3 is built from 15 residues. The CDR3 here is CASKGVQCAGDTQYF. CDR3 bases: TGTGCCAGCAAAGGGGTACAGTGTGCGGGAGATACGCAGTATTTT.

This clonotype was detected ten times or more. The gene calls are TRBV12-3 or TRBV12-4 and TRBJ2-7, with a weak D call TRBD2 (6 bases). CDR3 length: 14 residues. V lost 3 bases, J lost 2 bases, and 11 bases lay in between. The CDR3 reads CASSFPGRTYEQYF. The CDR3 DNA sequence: TGTGCCAGCAGTTTCCCGGGGAGGACCTACGAGCAGTACTTC.

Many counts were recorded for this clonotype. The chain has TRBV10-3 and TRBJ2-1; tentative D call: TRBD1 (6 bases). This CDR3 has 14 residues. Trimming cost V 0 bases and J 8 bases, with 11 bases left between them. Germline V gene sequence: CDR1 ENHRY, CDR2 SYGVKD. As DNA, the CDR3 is TGTGCCATCAGTGAGTCTACAGGGACGGATGAGCAGTTCTTC. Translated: CAISESTGTDEQFF.

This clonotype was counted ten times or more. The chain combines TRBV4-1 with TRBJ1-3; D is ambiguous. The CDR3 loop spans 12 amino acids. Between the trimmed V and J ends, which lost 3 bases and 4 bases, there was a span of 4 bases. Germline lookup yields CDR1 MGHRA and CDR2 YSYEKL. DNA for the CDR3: TGCGCCAGCAGCCATCTGGGAAACACCATATATTTT. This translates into CASSHLGNTIYF.

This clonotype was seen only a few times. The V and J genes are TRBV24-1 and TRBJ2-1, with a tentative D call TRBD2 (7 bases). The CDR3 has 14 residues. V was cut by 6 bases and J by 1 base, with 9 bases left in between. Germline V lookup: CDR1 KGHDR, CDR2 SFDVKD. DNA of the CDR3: TGTGCCACCAGTCGGGGGGCTTCCTACAATGAGCAGTTCTTC. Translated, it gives CATSRGASYNEQFF.

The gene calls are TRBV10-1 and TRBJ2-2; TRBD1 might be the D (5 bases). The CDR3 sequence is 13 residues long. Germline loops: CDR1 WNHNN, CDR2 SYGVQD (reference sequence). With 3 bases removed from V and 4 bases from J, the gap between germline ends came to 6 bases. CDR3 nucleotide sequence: TGCGCCAGCAGTGACAGGGCCACCGGGGAGCTGTTTTTT. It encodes CASSDRATGELFF.

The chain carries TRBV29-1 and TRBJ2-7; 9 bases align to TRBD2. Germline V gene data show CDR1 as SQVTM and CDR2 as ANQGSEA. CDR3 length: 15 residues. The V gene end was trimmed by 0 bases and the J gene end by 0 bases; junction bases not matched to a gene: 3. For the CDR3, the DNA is TGCAGCGTTGAAGAAGCGGGGGGCAGCTCCTACGAGCAGTACTTC. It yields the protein CSVEEAGGSSYEQYF.

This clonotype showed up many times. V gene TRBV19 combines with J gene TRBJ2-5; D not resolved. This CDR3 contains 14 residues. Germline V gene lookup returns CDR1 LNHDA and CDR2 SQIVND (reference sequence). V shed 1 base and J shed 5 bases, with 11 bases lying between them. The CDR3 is CASSIGPGWETQYF. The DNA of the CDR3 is TGTGCCAGTAGTATAGGTCCGGGTTGGGAGACCCAGTACTTC.

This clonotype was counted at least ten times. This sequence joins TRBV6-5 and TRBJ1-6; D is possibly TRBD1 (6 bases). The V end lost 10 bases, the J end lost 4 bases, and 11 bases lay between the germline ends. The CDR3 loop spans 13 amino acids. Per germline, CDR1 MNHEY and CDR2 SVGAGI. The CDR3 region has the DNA TGTGCCACCGGGGGCCAATATAATTCACCCCTCCACTTT. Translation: CATGGQYNSPLHF.

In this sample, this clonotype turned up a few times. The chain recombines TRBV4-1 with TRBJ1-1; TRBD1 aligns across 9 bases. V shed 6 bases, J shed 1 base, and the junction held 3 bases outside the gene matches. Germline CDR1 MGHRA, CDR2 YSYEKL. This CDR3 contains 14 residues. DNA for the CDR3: TGCGCCAGCAGAACGGGACAGGGGAACACTGAAGCTTTCTTT. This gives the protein CASRTGQGNTEAFF.

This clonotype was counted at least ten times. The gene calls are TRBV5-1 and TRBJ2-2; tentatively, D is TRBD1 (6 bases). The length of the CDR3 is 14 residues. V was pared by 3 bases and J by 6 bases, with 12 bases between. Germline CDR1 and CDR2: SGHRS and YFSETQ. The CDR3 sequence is CASSSTGSPGELFF. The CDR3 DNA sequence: TGCGCCAGCAGCTCAACAGGGTCCCCCGGGGAGCTGTTTTTT.

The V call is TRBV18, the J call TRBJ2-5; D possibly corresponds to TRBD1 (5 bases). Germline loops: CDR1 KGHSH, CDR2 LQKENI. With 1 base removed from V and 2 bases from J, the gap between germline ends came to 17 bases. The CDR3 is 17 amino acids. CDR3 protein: CASSPLMGPAVQETQYF. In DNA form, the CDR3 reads TGTGCCAGCTCACCACTTATGGGGCCCGCCGTACAAGAGACCCAGTACTTC.

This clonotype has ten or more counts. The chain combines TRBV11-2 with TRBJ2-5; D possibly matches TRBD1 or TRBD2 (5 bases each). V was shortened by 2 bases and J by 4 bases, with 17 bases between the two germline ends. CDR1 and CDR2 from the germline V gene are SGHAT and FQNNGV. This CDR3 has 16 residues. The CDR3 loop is CASSLPRGRERETQYF. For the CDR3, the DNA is TGTGCCAGCAGCTTACCCCGGGGCAGGGAGAGAGAGACCCAGTACTTC.

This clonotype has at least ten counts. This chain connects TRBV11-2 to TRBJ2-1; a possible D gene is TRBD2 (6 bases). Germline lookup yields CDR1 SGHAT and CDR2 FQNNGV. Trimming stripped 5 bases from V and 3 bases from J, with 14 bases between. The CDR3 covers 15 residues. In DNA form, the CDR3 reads TGTGCCAGCAGCCCCGATGGGGGGAACTACAATGAGCAGTTCTTC. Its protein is CASSPDGGNYNEQFF.

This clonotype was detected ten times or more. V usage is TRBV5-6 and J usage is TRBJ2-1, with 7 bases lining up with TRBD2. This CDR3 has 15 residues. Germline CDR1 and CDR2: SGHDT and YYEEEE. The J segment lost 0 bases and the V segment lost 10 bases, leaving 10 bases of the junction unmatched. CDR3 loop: CASQAGPSSYNEQFF. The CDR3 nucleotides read TGTGCCTCCCAAGCGGGGCCTAGCTCCTACAATGAGCAGTTCTTC.

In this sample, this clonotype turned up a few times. This chain's CDR3 is CASSITSKREQFF. The CDR3 nucleotides read TGTGCCAGCAGCATAACCTCAAAGCGGGAGCAGTTCTTC. This chain links TRBV11-2 with TRBJ2-1; a possible D gene is TRBD2 (5 bases). The germline V and J ends were trimmed by 5 bases and 10 bases, with 15 bases remaining between them. Per germline, CDR1 SGHAT and CDR2 FQNNGV. There are 13 residues in the CDR3.

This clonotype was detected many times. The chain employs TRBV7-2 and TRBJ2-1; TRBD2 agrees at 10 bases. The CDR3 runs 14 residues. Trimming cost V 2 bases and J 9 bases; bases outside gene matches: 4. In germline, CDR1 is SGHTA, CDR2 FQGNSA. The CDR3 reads CASSLNSGGSEQFF. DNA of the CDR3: TGTGCCAGCAGCTTAAATAGCGGGGGGAGTGAGCAGTTCTTC.

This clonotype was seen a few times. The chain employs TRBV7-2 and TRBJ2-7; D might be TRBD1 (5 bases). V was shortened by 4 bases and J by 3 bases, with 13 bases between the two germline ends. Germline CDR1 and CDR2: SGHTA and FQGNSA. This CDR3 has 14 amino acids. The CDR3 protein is CASSSRGGVYEQYF. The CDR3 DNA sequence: TGTGCCAGCAGCTCTAGGGGCGGAGTCTACGAGCAGTACTTC.

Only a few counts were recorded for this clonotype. The CDR3 sequence is CASSARLAGGQETQYF. CDR3 bases: TGTGCCAGCAGCGCCCGACTAGCGGGGGGCCAAGAGACCCAGTACTTC. The chain joins TRBV7-9 to TRBJ2-5; TRBD2 agrees at 13 bases. CDR3 length equals 16 residues. The germline V gene encodes CDR1 SEHNR and CDR2 FQNEAQ (reference sequence). With V trimmed by 5 bases and J by 1 base, 4 bases remained unmatched.

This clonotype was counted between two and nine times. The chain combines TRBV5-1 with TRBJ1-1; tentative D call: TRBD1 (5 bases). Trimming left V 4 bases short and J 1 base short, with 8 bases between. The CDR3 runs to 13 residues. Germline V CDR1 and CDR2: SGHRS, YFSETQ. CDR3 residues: CASSGDGNTEAFF. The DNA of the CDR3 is TGCGCCAGCAGCGGGGACGGGAACACTGAAGCTTTCTTT.

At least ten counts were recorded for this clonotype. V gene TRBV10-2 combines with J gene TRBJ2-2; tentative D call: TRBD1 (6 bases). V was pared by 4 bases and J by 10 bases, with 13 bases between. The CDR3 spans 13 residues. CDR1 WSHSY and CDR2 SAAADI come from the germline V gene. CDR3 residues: CASSGAGTKELFF. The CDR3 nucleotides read TGCGCCAGCAGTGGAGCTGGGACAAAGGAGCTGTTTTTT.

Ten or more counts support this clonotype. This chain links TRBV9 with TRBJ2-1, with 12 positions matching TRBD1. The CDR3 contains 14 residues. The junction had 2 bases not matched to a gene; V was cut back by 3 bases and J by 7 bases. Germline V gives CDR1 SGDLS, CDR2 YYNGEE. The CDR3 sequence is CASSGDRGRNEQFF. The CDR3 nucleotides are TGTGCCAGCAGCGGGGACAGGGGGCGGAATGAGCAGTTCTTC.

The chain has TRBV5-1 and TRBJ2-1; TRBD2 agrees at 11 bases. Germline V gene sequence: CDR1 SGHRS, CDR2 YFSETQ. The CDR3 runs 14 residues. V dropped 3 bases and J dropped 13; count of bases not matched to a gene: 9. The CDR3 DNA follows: TGCGCCAGCAGCTCCTCTAGCGGGGGGACTGAACAGTTCTTC. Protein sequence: CASSSSSGGTEQFF.

The CDR3 is CASSYGQVGPTDTQYF. The CDR3 nucleotides read TGTGCCAGCAGTTACGGACAGGTGGGGCCCACAGATACGCAGTATTTT. This chain connects TRBV5-4 to TRBJ2-3; 7 nucleotides match TRBD1. With 5 bases clipped from V and 2 bases from J, the junction kept 11 bases outside the gene matches. Germline lookup yields CDR1 SGHNT and CDR2 YYREEE (reference sequence). The CDR3 runs to 16 residues.

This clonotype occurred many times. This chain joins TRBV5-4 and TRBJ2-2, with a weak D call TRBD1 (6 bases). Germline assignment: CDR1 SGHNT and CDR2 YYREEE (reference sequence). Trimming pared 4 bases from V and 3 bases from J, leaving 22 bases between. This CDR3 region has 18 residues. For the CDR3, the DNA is TGTGCCAGCAGCCCCGTCGTGGCGGCAGGGGTGGACACCGGGGAGCTGTTTTTT. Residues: CASSPVVAAGVDTGELFF.

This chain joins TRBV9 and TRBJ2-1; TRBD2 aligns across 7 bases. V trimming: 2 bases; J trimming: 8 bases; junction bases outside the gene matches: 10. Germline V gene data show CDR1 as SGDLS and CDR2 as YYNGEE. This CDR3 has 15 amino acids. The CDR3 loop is CASSVSASGPYEQFF. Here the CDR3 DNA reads TGTGCCAGCAGCGTGAGTGCTAGCGGCCCGTATGAGCAGTTCTTC.

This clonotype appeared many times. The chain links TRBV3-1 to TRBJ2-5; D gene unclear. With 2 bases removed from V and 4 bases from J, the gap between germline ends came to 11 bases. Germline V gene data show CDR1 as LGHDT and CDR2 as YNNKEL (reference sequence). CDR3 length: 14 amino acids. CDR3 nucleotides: TGTGCCAGCAGCCAACGGATGCGAATAGAGACCCAGTACTTC. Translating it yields CASSQRMRIETQYF.

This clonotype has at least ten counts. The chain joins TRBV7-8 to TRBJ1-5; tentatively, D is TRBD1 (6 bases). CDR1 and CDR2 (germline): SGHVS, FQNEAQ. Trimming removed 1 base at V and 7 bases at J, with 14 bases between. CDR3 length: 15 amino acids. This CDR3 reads CASSLEARQAQPQHF. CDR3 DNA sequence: TGTGCCAGCAGCTTAGAGGCTCGACAGGCGCAGCCCCAGCATTTT.